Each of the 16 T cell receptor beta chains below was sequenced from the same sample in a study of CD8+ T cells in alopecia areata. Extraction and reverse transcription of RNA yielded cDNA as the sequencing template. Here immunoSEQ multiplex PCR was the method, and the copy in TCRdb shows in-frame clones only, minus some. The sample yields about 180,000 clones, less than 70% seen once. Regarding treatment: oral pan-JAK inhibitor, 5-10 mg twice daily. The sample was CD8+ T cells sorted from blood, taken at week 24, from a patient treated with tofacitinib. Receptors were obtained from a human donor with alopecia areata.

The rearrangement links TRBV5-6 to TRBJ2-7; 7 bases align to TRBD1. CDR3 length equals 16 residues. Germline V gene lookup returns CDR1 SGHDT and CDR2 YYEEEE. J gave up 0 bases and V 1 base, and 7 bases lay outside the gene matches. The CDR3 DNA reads TGTGCCAGCAGCTTGTGGGGGACAGCGAGCTCCTACGAGCAGTACTTC. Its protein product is CASSLWGTASSYEQYF.

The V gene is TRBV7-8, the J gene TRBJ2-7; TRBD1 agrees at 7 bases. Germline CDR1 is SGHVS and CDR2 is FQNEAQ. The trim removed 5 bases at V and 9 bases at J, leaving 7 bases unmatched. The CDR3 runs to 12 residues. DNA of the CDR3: TGTGCCAGCAGCCGTGACAGGGTTGGGCAGTACTTC. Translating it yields CASSRDRVGQYF.

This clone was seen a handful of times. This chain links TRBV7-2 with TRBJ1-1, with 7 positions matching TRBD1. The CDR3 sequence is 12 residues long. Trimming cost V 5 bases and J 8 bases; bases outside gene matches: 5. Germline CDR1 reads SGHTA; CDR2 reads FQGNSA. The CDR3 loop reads CASSRLDREAFF. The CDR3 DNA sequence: TGTGCCAGCAGCCGACTGGACAGGGAAGCTTTCTTT.

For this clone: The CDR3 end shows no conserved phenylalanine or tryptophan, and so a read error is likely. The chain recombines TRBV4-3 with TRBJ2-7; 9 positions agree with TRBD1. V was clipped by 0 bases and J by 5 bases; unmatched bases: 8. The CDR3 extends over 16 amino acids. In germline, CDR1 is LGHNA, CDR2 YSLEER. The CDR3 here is CASSQDWTGDKHEQYC. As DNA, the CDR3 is TGCGCCAGCAGCCAAGATTGGACAGGGGACAAACACGAGCAGTACTGC.

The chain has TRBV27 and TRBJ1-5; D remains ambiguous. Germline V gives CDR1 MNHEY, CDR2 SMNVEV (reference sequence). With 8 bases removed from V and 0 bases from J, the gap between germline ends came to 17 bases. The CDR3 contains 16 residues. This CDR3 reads CASGWGDQDSNQPQHF. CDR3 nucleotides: TGTGCCAGCGGTTGGGGAGACCAGGATAGCAATCAGCCCCAGCATTTT.

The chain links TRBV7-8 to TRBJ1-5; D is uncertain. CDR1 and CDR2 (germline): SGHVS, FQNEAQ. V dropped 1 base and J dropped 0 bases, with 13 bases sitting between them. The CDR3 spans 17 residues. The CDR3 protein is CASSLESRLYSNQPQHF. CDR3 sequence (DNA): TGTGCCAGCAGCTTAGAGAGTAGACTTTATAGCAATCAGCCCCAGCATTTT.

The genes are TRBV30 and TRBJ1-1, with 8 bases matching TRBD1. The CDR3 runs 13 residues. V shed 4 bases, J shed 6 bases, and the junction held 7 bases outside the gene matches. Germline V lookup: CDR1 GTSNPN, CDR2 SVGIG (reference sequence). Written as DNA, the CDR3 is TGTGCCTGGACCCTCACAGGGGGTCCTGAAGCTTTCTTT. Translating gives CAWTLTGGPEAFF.

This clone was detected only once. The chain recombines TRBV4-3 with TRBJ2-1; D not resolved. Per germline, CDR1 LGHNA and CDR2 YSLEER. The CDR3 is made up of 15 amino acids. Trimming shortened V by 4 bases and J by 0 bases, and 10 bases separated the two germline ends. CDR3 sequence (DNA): TGCGCCAGCAGCCCCTTCCTGAGCTCCTACAATGAGCAGTTCTTC. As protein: CASSPFLSSYNEQFF.

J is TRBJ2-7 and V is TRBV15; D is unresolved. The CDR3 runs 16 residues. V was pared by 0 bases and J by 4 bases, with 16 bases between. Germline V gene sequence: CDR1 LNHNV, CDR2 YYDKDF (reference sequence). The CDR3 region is CATSRDLRILVYEQYF. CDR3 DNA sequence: TGTGCCACCAGCAGAGATCTCAGGATATTAGTGTACGAGCAGTACTTC.

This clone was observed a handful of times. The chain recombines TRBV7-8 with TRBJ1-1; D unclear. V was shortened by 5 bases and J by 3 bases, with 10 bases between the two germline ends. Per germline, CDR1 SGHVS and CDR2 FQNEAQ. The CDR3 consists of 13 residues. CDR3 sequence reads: CASSPDRYTEAFF. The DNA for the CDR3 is TGTGCCAGCAGCCCAGACCGATACACTGAAGCTTTCTTT.

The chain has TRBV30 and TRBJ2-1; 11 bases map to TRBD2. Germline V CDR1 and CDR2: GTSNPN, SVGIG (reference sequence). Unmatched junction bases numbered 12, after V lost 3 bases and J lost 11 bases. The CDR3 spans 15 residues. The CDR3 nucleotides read TGTGCCTGGAGAATACCGGGACTAGCGGACAACAAGCAGTTCTTC. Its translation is CAWRIPGLADNKQFF.

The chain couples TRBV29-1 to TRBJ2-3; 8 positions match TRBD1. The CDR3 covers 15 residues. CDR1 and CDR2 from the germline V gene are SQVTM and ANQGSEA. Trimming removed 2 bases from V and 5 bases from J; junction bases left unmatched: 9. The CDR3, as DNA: TGCAGCGTTGAATTGGAGGGACAGGTCGGAGATACGCAGTATTTT. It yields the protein CSVELEGQVGDTQYF.

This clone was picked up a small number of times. The CDR3 DNA follows: TGCGCCAGCAGCCAAGATCGAGGACTGGTGGTTGGAGGCTACACCTTC. It is translated as CASSQDRGLVVGGYTF. The V call is TRBV4-3, the J call TRBJ1-2; D is unclear. The CDR3 contains 16 residues. V lost 0 bases and J lost 8, with 19 bases in between. Germline CDR1 and CDR2: LGHNA and YSLEER.

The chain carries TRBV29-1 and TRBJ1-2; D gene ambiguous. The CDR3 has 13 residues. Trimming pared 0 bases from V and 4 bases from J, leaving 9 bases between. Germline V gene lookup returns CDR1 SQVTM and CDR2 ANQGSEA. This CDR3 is CSVEDPDLYGYTF. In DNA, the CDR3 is TGCAGCGTTGAAGATCCCGATCTCTATGGCTACACCTTC.

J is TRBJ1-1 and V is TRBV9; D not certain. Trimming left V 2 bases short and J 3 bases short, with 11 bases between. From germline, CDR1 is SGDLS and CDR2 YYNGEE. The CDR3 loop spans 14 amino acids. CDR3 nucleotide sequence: TGTGCCAGCAGCGTTATGTATACCGACACTGAAGCTTTCTTT. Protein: CASSVMYTDTEAFF. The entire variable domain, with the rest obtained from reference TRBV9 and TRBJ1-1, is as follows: DSGVTQTPKHLITATGQRVTLRCSPRSGDLSVYWYQQSLDQGLQFLIQYYNGEERAKGNILERFSAQQFPDLHSELNLSSLELGDSALYFCASSVMYTDTEAFFGQGTRLTVV.

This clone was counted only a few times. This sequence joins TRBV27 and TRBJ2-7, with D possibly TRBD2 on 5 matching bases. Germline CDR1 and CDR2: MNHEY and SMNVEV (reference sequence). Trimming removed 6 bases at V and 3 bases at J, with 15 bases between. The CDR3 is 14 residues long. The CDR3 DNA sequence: TGTGCCAGCAGACTTACCCCCGAGGGCTACGAGCAGTACTTC. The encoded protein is CASRLTPEGYEQYF.